Sequencing of this T cell receptor beta chain was carried out in a study of monozygotic twins with inflammatory bowel disease. UMIs with a 6-nucleotide sample barcode were added by template switching. TCRdb reprocessed the 5' RACE reads, with one entry per CDR3 protein and no DNA. The repertoire table contains around 230,000 distinct CDR3 sequences. Study findings and constraints: No difference in repertoire similarity was seen between concordant and discordant twins, possibly because power was limited.

Germline V lookup: CDR1 DFQATT, CDR2 SNEGSKA (reference sequence). The CDR3 loop spans 15 amino acids. On this clonotype: Antigen: not known.

The sample was blood. The genes are TRBV20-1 and TRBJ2-5; TCRdb's D call of TRBD1 is untestable without DNA. This clonotype was obtained from a human donor with ulcerative colitis or Crohn's disease, or a healthy co-twin of an affected twin (not recorded which). CDR3 sequence reads: CSATPLGGLQETQYF.